Described below is a single T cell receptor (beta chain) sequence and its context. The antigen remains undetermined. This CDR3 region has 14 residues. Germline loops: CDR1 MNHEY, CDR2 SVGAGI. V was clipped by 2 bases and J by 2 bases, with 10 bases between them. The sample is drawn from a study of shared clonotypes between healthy human individuals. Study-level findings and limits: Between a few donors, naive CD4 clonotypes were shared at a level of around 5.1%.

Here immunoSEQ multiplex PCR was the method, and the copy in TCRdb shows in-frame clones only, minus some. The table lists 2 million to 2.5 million clones, over 85% of them singletons. This chain connects TRBV6-5 to TRBJ2-7; a weak D match, TRBD1 (5 bases). The sequenced sample was naive CD4+ T cells from PBMCs. Subset described: CD45RA+ positively selected. The TCR comes from a man aged 18 to 30 in good health. Some clones in this sample may be carry-over from other donors' samples. The CDR3 reads CASSYNIGAYEQYF. In DNA form, the CDR3 reads TGTGCCAGCAGTTACAATATAGGGGCCTACGAGCAGTACTTC.